One sample yielded the 28 T cell receptor beta chains listed below, sequenced in a study of OX40 agonist ivuxolimab in advanced cancers. Sequenced by immunoSEQ multiplex PCR; TCRdb stores in-frame clones only, minus some. Of roughly 62,000 clones listed, around 86% are singletons. Here the sequenced sample was CD4+ or CD8+ T cells sorted from blood, taken in a trial of the OX40 agonist ivuxolimab. The receptors come from an adult with an advanced solid tumor such as melanoma, head and neck, liver or kidney cancer.

The chain couples TRBV5-1 to TRBJ2-5; no clear D. Trimming shortened V by 6 bases and J by 2 bases, and 11 bases separated the two germline ends. The germline V gene encodes CDR1 SGHRS and CDR2 YFSETQ. CDR3 length: 13 residues. The CDR3 DNA reads TGCGCCAGCAAGGTTACTATTCAAGAGACCCAGTACTTC. Its translation is CASKVTIQETQYF.

This chain connects TRBV28 to TRBJ1-6; D is unclear. Germline V CDR1 and CDR2: MDHEN, SYDVKM. Trimming pared 6 bases from V and 6 bases from J, leaving 3 bases between. This CDR3 region has 11 residues. The CDR3 region has the DNA TGTGCCAGCAGGGCTAATTCACCCCTCCACTTT. Residues: CASRANSPLHF.

In its sample, this clone was seen a few times. The chain links TRBV6-1 to TRBJ2-7; tentative D call: TRBD1 (5 bases). Trimming shortened V by 3 bases and J by 1 base, and 13 bases separated the two germline ends. Germline CDR1 and CDR2: MNHNS and SASEGT. The CDR3 runs to 15 residues. Here the CDR3 DNA reads TGTGCCAGCAGTGAGGTTTTCCAGGGTTCCTACGAGCAGTACTTC. Translated: CASSEVFQGSYEQYF.

The rearrangement joins TRBV7-2 to TRBJ2-3; D may be TRBD1 or TRBD2 (5 bases each). V gave up 4 bases and J gave up 6 bases, with 23 bases separating them. Germline V CDR1 and CDR2: SGHTA, FQGNSA. This CDR3 is 17 amino acids long. CDR3 DNA sequence: TGTGCCAGCAGCTCACTGAGGGGATCCCGAGATTTCGATACGCAGTATTTT. The encoded protein is CASSSLRGSRDFDTQYF.

The chain uses TRBV10-1 and TRBJ2-6; D is possibly TRBD1 (5 bases). Per germline, CDR1 WNHNN and CDR2 SYGVQD (reference sequence). The CDR3 has 15 amino acids. V was clipped by 11 bases and J by 2 bases, with 16 bases between them. The CDR3 DNA is TGCGCCGTATCTCAACAGGTAACTGGGGCCAACGTCCTGACTTTC. This translates into CAVSQQVTGANVLTF.

This chain joins TRBV6-5 and TRBJ1-2; D gene unclear. The CDR3 contains 14 residues. V lost 2 bases to trimming and J lost 5 bases, with 12 bases between them. CDR1 and CDR2 (germline): MNHEY, SVGAGI. The DNA for the CDR3 is TGTGCCAGCAGTTACCAACGGGAAGGGTATGGCTACACCTTC. Translation gives CASSYQREGYGYTF.

This clone has just a few counts. The V call is TRBV7-2, the J call TRBJ2-7, with D perhaps matching TRBD1 (5 bases). Germline V gene lookup returns CDR1 SGHTA and CDR2 FQGNSA. The CDR3 is made up of 13 amino acids. Trimming took off 2 bases at V and 5 bases at J, with 10 bases between the two ends. CDR3 residues: CASSLRKGDEQYF. CDR3 DNA: TGTGCCAGCAGCTTAAGAAAAGGGGACGAGCAGTACTTC.

The rearrangement links TRBV7-8 to TRBJ2-3, with 9 bases fitting TRBD2. The CDR3 contains 17 residues. Looked up from germline, CDR1 is SGHVS and CDR2 is FQNEAQ. Unmatched junction bases numbered 12, after V lost 5 bases and J lost 3 bases. CDR3 bases: TGTGCCAGCAGCCCTCCTTCGACTAGCGGCGGGACAGATACGCAGTATTTT. It specifies CASSPPSTSGGTDTQYF.

As DNA, the CDR3 is TGTGCCAGTAGTATAGGGGGGAAGATGGCCTACGAGCAGTACTTC. This translates into CASSIGGKMAYEQYF. The rearrangement links TRBV19 to TRBJ2-7; D is tentatively TRBD1 or TRBD2 (5 bases each). V lost 1 base and J lost 2, with 12 bases in between. The V gene's germline CDR1 is LNHDA and CDR2 SQIVND (reference sequence). This CDR3 has 15 amino acids.

The chain combines TRBV6-5 with TRBJ1-1; D gene uncertain. Germline lookup yields CDR1 MNHEY and CDR2 SVGAGI. This CDR3 has 13 amino acids. Trimming took 7 bases from V and 6 from J, leaving 15 bases between them. CDR3 protein: CASKQGTRAEAFF. The CDR3 bases are TGTGCCAGCAAGCAAGGAACGAGGGCTGAAGCTTTCTTT.

The chain combines TRBV9 with TRBJ1-1; TRBD1 agrees at 7 bases. Germline trimming cut 3 bases from V and 4 bases from J; bases unmatched to any gene: 9. Germline V gene sequence: CDR1 SGDLS, CDR2 YYNGEE. The CDR3 loop spans 15 amino acids. The CDR3 loop reads CASSEGRQGFTEAFF. The CDR3 DNA follows: TGTGCCAGCAGCGAGGGGAGACAGGGTTTCACTGAAGCTTTCTTT.

For the CDR3, the DNA is TGTGCCAGCAGTGTTGGTTTTAGCAATCAGCCCCAGCATTTT. It yields the protein CASSVGFSNQPQHF. J is TRBJ1-5 and V is TRBV6-1; D remains ambiguous. Germline loops: CDR1 MNHNS, CDR2 SASEGT. V was clipped by 4 bases and J by 0 bases, with 7 bases between them. The length of the CDR3 is 14 residues.

The rearrangement uses TRBV2 and TRBJ2-3; 7 nucleotides line up with TRBD1. The CDR3 loop spans 14 amino acids. The V gene's germline CDR1 is SNHLY and CDR2 FYNNEI. J was trimmed by 2 bases and V by 4 bases; bases with no gene match: 3. CDR3 sequence: CASSVQGTTDTQYF. The CDR3 region has the DNA TGTGCCAGCAGTGTACAGGGGACCACAGATACGCAGTATTTT. The variable domain in full, completed from reference TRBV2 and TRBJ2-3, reads EPEVTQTPSHQVTQMGQEVILRCVPISNHLYFYWYRQILGQKVEFLVSFYNNEISEKSEIFDDQFSVERPDGSNFTLKIRSTKLEDSAMYFCASSVQGTTDTQYFGPGTRLTVL.

J is TRBJ1-3 and V is TRBV29-1; 11 positions agree with TRBD1. This CDR3 comprises 15 residues. The ends lost 4 bases at V and 9 bases at J; junction bases unmatched: 11. Germline CDR1 and CDR2: SQVTM and ANQGSEA. The CDR3 loop is CSVALPGQGVPTIYF. The CDR3 region has the DNA TGCAGCGTTGCGTTGCCGGGACAGGGGGTACCCACCATATATTTT.

This clone was recorded once. Other DNA variants within this sample encode the same CDR3. This rearrangement joins TRBV11-2 to TRBJ2-5; D is uncertain. V dropped 2 bases and J dropped 2 bases, with 6 bases sitting between them. This CDR3 has 13 amino acids. Germline V lookup: CDR1 SGHAT, CDR2 FQNNGV. The CDR3 sequence: CASSLNSQETQYF. CDR3 bases: TGTGCCAGCAGCTTAAACTCTCAAGAGACCCAGTACTTC.

The chain links TRBV27 to TRBJ2-1; perhaps TRBD1 as D (6 bases). The CDR3 totals 11 residues. Germline CDR1 and CDR2: MNHEY and SMNVEV (reference sequence). Trimming cost V 10 bases and J 15 bases, with 19 bases left between them. Here the CDR3 reads CATNSQGSTFF. CDR3 in DNA: TGTGCCACTAATTCACAGGGTTCGACGTTCTTC.

V and J are TRBV4-2 and TRBJ2-5, with D possibly being TRBD1 (6 bases). This CDR3 is 13 amino acids long. Germline V gives CDR1 LGHNA, CDR2 YNFKEQ. Trimming took off 4 bases at V and 2 bases at J, with 8 bases between the two ends. The CDR3 protein is CASSRQEQETQYF. The CDR3 bases are TGTGCCAGCAGCCGACAGGAACAAGAGACCCAGTACTTC.

This chain uses TRBV6-6 with TRBJ2-1; 13 bases map to TRBD2. CDR3 length: 16 residues. V was pared by 5 bases and J by 6 bases, with 7 bases of the junction left unmatched. The germline V gene encodes CDR1 MNHNY and CDR2 SVGAGI (reference sequence). The DNA of the CDR3 is TGTGCCAGCAGTCATCGAGGACTAGCGGGGGTCAATGAGCAGTTCTTC. Translating gives CASSHRGLAGVNEQFF.

This chain uses TRBV6-6 with TRBJ1-2, with 7 positions matching TRBD1. Losses at the gene ends were 6 bases for V and 5 bases for J; bases not matched to a gene: 6. In germline, CDR1 is MNHNY, CDR2 SVGAGI (reference sequence). The CDR3 covers 13 residues. CDR3 nucleotide sequence: TGTGCCAGCAGCGACAGGGTATGGTATGGCTACACCTTC. It is translated as CASSDRVWYGYTF.

This clone appeared a few times. The V and J genes are TRBV4-1 and TRBJ1-6; no clear D gene. CDR1 and CDR2 (germline): MGHRA, YSYEKL. V was pared by 6 bases and J by 6 bases, with 9 bases between. The CDR3 contains 13 residues. In DNA form, the CDR3 reads TGCGCCAGCAGGCCCGGGCTTAATTCACCCCTCCACTTT. Translating gives CASRPGLNSPLHF.

The CDR3 loop reads CASSLLLDSSTDTQYF. Here the CDR3 DNA reads TGTGCCAGCAGCTTGCTTTTGGACAGCAGCACAGATACGCAGTATTTT. This chain uses TRBV5-6 with TRBJ2-3, with D tentatively TRBD1 (6 bases). V lost 1 base, J lost 0 bases, and 12 bases lay in between. Germline CDR1 and CDR2: SGHDT and YYEEEE. The CDR3 totals 16 residues.

The chain combines TRBV4-1 with TRBJ2-1; 10 bases are a match to TRBD2. Germline CDR1 and CDR2: MGHRA and YSYEKL. Unmatched junction bases numbered 11, after V lost 2 bases and J lost 7 bases. The CDR3 loop spans 17 amino acids. The CDR3 loop reads CASSQPLLAGVGNEQFF. The CDR3 coding sequence is TGCGCCAGCAGCCAACCGCTCCTAGCGGGGGTCGGAAATGAGCAGTTCTTC.

The V and J genes are TRBV5-6 and TRBJ2-1; D perhaps matches TRBD1 (5 bases). The CDR3 has 15 amino acids. Per germline, CDR1 SGHDT and CDR2 YYEEEE. Trimming cost V 4 bases and J 8 bases, with 19 bases left between them. CDR3 protein: CASSQVQGRAYEQFF. The CDR3 DNA follows: TGTGCCAGCAGCCAGGTCCAGGGAAGGGCGTATGAGCAGTTCTTC.

V is TRBV2 and J is TRBJ1-6; TRBD1 might be the D (5 bases). Germline V CDR1 and CDR2: SNHLY, FYNNEI. V lost 6 bases and J lost 0, with 15 bases in between. This CDR3 is built from 17 residues. CDR3 nucleotides: TGTGCCAGCAGAGGACATCCCGTGAGCTCCTATAATTCACCCCTCCACTTT. It specifies CASRGHPVSSYNSPLHF. The variable domain in full, completed from reference TRBV2 and TRBJ1-6, reads EPEVTQTPSHQVTQMGQEVILRCVPISNHLYFYWYRQILGQKVEFLVSFYNNEISEKSEIFDDQFSVERPDGSNFTLKIRSTKLEDSAMYFCASRGHPVSSYNSPLHFGNGTRLTVT.

This clone is a singleton in its sample. The rearrangement joins TRBV19 to TRBJ1-5; 7 bases match TRBD1. Trimming removed 5 bases from V and 0 bases from J; junction bases left unmatched: 16. The CDR3 sequence is 19 residues long. The germline gives CDR1 LNHDA, CDR2 SQIVND (reference sequence). CDR3 amino acids: CASSSRTGAAVNSNQPQHF. In DNA, the CDR3 is TGTGCCAGTAGTTCCCGAACAGGGGCCGCGGTTAATAGCAATCAGCCCCAGCATTTT.

This sequence joins TRBV6-6 and TRBJ2-7; D is undetermined. Germline V CDR1 and CDR2: MNHNY, SVGAGI (reference sequence). The CDR3 totals 12 residues. The V end lost 6 bases, the J end lost 4 bases, and 10 bases lay between the germline ends. The CDR3 nucleotides read TGTGCCAGCAGGAGGACGGGTTACGAGCAGTACTTC. Amino acids: CASRRTGYEQYF.

This chain uses TRBV19 with TRBJ2-3; 11 bases align to TRBD1. CDR1 is LNHDA, CDR2 SQIVND, per germline (reference sequence). The CDR3 sequence is 16 residues long. With V trimmed by 5 bases and J by 2 bases, 6 bases remained unmatched. This chain's CDR3 is CASSSWTGGLTDTQYF. In nucleotides, the CDR3 is TGTGCCAGTAGTTCCTGGACAGGGGGCCTCACAGATACGCAGTATTTT.

This clone showed up just a few times. The rearrangement links TRBV6-5 to TRBJ2-2, with 9 bases lining up with TRBD1. CDR3 length equals 16 residues. The germline gives CDR1 MNHEY, CDR2 SVGAGI. With 4 bases clipped from V and 7 bases from J, the junction kept 10 bases outside the gene matches. CDR3 nucleotides: TGTGCCAGCAGTTCTATCACAGGGGGCTTTGGCGGGGAGCTGTTTTTT. This encodes CASSSITGGFGGELFF.